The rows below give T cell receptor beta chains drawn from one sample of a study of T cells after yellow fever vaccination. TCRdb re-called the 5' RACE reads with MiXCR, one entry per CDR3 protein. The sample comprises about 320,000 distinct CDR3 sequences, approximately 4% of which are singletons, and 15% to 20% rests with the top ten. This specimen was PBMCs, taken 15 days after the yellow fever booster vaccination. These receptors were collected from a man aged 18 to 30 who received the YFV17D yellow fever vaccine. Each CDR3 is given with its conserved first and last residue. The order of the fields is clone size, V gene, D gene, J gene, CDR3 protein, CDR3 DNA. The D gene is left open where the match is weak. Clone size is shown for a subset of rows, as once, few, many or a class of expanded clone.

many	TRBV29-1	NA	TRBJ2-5	CSVDDGLETQYF	TGCAGCGTTGACGACGGATTAGAGACCCAGTACTTC
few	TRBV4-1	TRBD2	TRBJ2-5	CASSQERGGSETQYF	TGCGCCAGCAGCCAAGAGCGGGGGGGAAGTGAGACCCAGTACTTC
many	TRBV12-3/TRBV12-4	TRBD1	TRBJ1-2	CASSSDRVYGYTF	TGTGCCAGCAGTTCCGACAGGGTCTATGGCTACACCTTC
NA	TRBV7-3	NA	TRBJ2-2	CASSPIVGSGELFF	TGTGCCAGCAGCCCGATAGTTGGCTCAGGGGAGCTGTTTTTT
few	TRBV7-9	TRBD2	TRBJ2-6	CASSPPASGGGANVLTF	TGTGCCAGCAGCCCCCCGGCTTCGGGAGGTGGGGCCAACGTCCTGACTTTC
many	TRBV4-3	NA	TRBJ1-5	CASSQDTREPQHF	TGCGCCAGCAGCCAAGATACCCGGGAACCCCAGCATTTT
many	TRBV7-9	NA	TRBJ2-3	CASTPAVKGKSTDTQYF	TGTGCCAGCACGCCGGCAGTTAAGGGGAAGAGCACAGATACGCAGTATTTT
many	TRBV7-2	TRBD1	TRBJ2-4	CASSFYGTEKNIQYF	TGTGCCAGCAGCTTCTATGGGACAGAAAAAAACATTCAGTACTTC
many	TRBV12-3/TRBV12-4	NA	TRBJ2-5	CASSSSGETQYF	TGTGCCAGCAGTTCTTCCGGGGAGACCCAGTACTTC
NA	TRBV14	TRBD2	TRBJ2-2	CASSQLAGHTGELFF	TGTGCCAGCAGCCAACTAGCGGGGCACACCGGGGAGCTGTTTTTT
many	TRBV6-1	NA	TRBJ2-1	CASSGTPSGEFF	TGTGCCAGCAGTGGGACTCCATCGGGGGAGTTCTTC
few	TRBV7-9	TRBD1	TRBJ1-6	CASSLTRQGMHSPLHF	TGTGCCAGCAGTCTGACAAGACAGGGGATGCATTCACCCCTCCACTTT
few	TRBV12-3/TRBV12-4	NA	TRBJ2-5	CASSFGRGGRETQYF	TGTGCCAGCAGTTTTGGGAGGGGGGGCAGAGAGACCCAGTACTTC
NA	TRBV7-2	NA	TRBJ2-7	CASSSGPGVYEQYF	TGTGCCAGCAGTTCAGGACCGGGAGTATACGAGCAGTACTTC
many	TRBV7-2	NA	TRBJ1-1	CASSLDLRVTEAFF	TGTGCCAGCAGCTTAGATTTAAGGGTTACTGAAGCTTTCTTT
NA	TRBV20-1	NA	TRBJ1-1	CSARVWSMNTEAFF	TGCAGTGCTAGAGTATGGAGCATGAACACTGAAGCTTTCTTT
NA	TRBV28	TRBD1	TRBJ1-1	CASNYRGRTEAFF	TGTGCCAGCAACTACAGGGGAAGGACTGAAGCTTTCTTT
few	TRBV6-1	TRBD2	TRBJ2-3	CASSNLKSSGGVDTQYF	TGTGCCAGCAGTAATCTCAAGAGTTCCGGGGGGGTGGATACGCAGTATTTT
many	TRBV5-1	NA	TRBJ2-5	CASSLAPGQTETQYF	TGCGCCAGCAGCTTGGCCCCCGGACAGACAGAGACCCAGTACTTC
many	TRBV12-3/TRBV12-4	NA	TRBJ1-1	CASSLGTVGTEAFF	TGTGCCAGCAGTTTAGGGACAGTTGGCACTGAAGCTTTCTTT
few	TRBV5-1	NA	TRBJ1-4	CASSLAQDNEKLFF	TGCGCCAGCAGCTTGGCGCAGGACAATGAAAAACTGTTTTTT
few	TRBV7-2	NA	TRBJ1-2	CASSPSTPGYTF	TGTGCCAGCAGCCCGTCGACACCCGGCTACACCTTC
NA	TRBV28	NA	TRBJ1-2	CASSFVEGSGYTF	TGTGCCAGCAGTTTTGTGGAAGGGAGCGGCTACACCTTC
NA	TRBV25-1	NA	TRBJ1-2	CASSAQGIDGYTF	TGTGCCAGCAGTGCCCAGGGAATAGATGGCTACACCTTC
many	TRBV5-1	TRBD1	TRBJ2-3	CASNRDSLTDTQYF	TGCGCCAGCAACAGGGACAGCCTCACAGATACGCAGTATTTT
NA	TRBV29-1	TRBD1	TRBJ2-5	CSCRGYQTQYF	TGCAGCTGCAGGGGGTATCAGACCCAGTACTTC
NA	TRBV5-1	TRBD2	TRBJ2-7	CASSLVGLDEQYF	TGCGCCAGCAGCTTGGTTGGACTAGACGAGCAGTACTTC
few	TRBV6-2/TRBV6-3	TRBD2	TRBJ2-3	CAAAGVADTQYF	TGTGCCGCCGCGGGGGTCGCAGATACGCAGTATTTT
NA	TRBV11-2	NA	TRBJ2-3	CASSLGGASFTDTQYF	TGTGCCAGCAGCTTAGGTGGGGCCAGCTTCACAGATACGCAGTATTTT
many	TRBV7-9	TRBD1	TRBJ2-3	CASSTGQGSTDTQYF	TGTGCCAGCAGCACCGGACAGGGGAGCACAGATACGCAGTATTTT
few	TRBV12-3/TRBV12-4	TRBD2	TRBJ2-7	CASRTTSGYEQYF	TGTGCCAGCAGGACGACTAGCGGCTACGAGCAGTACTTC
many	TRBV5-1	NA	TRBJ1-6	CASSLGEIPNSPLHF	TGCGCCAGCAGCCTGGGGGAGATCCCGAATTCACCCCTCCACTTT
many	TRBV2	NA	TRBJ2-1	CASSDILASYNEQFF	TGTGCCAGCAGTGATATCCTAGCCTCCTACAATGAGCAGTTCTTC
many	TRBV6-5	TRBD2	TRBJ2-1	CASSDAIAGREQFF	TGTGCCAGCAGTGACGCTATAGCGGGACGTGAGCAGTTCTTC
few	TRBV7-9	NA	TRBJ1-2	CASSYGLRGNYGYTF	TGTGCCAGCAGTTATGGACTCAGGGGTAACTATGGCTACACCTTC
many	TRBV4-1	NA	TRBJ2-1	CASSQGGTGAAEQFF	TGCGCCAGCAGCCAAGGGGGCACGGGGGCTGCTGAGCAGTTCTTC
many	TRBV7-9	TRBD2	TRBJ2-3	CASSFYSGGAADTQYF	TGTGCCAGCAGCTTCTATAGCGGGGGGGCCGCAGATACGCAGTATTTT
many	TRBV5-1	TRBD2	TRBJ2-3	CASSLDSGGNADTQYF	TGCGCCAGCAGCTTGGATAGCGGGGGGAATGCAGATACGCAGTATTTT
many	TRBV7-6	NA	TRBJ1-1	CASSLSGGLNTEAFF	TGTGCCAGCAGCTTATCGGGGGGATTGAACACTGAAGCTTTCTTT
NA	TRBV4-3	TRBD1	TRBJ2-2	CASSQDPTGGTGELFF	TGCGCCAGCAGCCAAGACCCGACAGGGGGAACCGGGGAGCTGTTTTTT
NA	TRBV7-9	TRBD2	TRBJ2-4	CASSQGLAGVFKNIQYF	TGTGCCAGCAGCCAGGGACTAGCGGGGGTCTTCAAAAACATTCAGTACTTC
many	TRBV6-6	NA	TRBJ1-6	CASSYAMPNSPLHF	TGTGCCAGCAGTTACGCCATGCCCAATTCACCCCTCCACTTT
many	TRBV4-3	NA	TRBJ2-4	CASSQVGSVLSGKNIQYF	TGCGCCAGCAGCCAAGTGGGTAGCGTCCTCTCGGGCAAAAACATTCAGTACTTC
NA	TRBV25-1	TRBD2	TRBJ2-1	CASSESASGGYNEQFF	TGTGCCAGCAGTGAATCGGCTAGCGGGGGATACAATGAGCAGTTCTTC
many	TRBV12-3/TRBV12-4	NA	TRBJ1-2	CASSPITRARDGGFDYGYTF	TGTGCCAGCAGTCCAATTACTAGAGCCCGGGACGGCGGGTTTGACTATGGCTACACCTTC
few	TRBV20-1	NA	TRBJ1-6	CSASSGVGNSPLHF	TGCAGTGCTAGTTCCGGGGTGGGAAATTCACCCCTCCACTTT
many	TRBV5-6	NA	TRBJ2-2	CASSLSWQNFGELFF	TGTGCCAGCAGCTTATCATGGCAGAACTTTGGGGAGCTGTTTTTT
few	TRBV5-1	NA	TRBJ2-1	CASSLGGSNNEQFF	TGCGCCAGCAGCTTGGGGGGGAGCAACAATGAGCAGTTCTTC
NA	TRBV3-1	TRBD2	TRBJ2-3	CASSQDRVAGYTQYF	TGTGCCAGCAGCCAAGATAGGGTAGCGGGCTATACGCAGTATTTT
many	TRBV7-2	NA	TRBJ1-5	CASSLFLGGNQPQHF	TGTGCCAGCAGCTTATTCTTGGGCGGCAATCAGCCCCAGCATTTT
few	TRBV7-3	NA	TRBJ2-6	CASALAGANVLTF	TGTGCCAGTGCGTTGGCGGGGGCCAACGTCCTGACTTTC
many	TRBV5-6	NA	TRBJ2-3	CASSQSGLGTQYF	TGTGCCAGCAGCCAGAGCGGGCTGGGTACGCAGTATTTT
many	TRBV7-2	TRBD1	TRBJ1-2	CASSSRDREHGYTF	TGTGCCAGCAGCTCTCGGGACAGGGAGCATGGCTACACCTTC
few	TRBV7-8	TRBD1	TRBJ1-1	CASSTGTGRVEAFF	TGTGCCAGCAGCACTGGGACAGGGAGGGTGGAAGCTTTCTTT
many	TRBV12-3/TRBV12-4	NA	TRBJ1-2	CASSRQTGYGYTF	TGTGCCAGCAGTCGACAGACAGGATATGGCTACACCTTC
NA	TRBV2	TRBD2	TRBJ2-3	CASREPAGGQGDTQYF	TGTGCCAGCAGGGAACCAGCGGGGGGCCAGGGAGATACGCAGTATTTT
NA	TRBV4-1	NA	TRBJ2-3	CASSQDGNTQYF	TGCGCCAGCAGCCAAGATGGAAATACGCAGTATTTT
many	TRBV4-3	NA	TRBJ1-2	CASSQESVVQGYTF	TGCGCCAGCAGCCAAGAATCCGTCGTTCAGGGCTACACCTTC
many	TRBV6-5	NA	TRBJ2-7	CASSYPAGAIYEQYF	TGTGCCAGCAGTTACCCGGCGGGGGCCATATACGAGCAGTACTTC